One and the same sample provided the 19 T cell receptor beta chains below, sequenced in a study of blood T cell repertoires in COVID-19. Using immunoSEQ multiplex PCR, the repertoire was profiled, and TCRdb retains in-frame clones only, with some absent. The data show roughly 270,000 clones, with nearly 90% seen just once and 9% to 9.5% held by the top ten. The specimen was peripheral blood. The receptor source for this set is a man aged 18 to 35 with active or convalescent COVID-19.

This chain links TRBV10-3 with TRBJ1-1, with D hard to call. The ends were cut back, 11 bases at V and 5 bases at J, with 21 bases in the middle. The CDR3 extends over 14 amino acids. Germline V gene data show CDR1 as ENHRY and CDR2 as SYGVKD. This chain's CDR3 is CALRYEEGGTEAFF. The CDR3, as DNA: TGTGCCCTTAGATACGAAGAGGGCGGTACTGAAGCTTTCTTT.

CDR3 nucleotides: TGTGCCAGCAGCTCTCCGGGACAGGGAAATGAAAAACTGTTTTTT. Translation gives CASSSPGQGNEKLFF. The chain couples TRBV13 to TRBJ1-4; 9 bases match TRBD1. The V gene end was trimmed by 4 bases and the J gene end by 5 bases; junction bases not matched to a gene: 5. Germline lookup yields CDR1 PRHDT and CDR2 FYEKMQ (reference sequence). The CDR3 sequence is 15 residues long.

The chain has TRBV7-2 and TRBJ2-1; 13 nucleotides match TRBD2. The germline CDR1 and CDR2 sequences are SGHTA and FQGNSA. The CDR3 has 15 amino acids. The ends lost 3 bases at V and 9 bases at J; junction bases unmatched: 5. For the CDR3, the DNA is TGTGCCAGCAGCTTCGGGACTAGCGGGGTGGGTGAGCAGTTCTTC. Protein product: CASSFGTSGVGEQFF.

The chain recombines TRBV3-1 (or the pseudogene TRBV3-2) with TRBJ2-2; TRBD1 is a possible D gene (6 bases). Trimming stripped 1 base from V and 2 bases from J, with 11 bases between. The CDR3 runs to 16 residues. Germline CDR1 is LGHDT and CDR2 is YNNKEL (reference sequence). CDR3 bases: TGTGCCAGCAGCCAAGTTAAACAGGGAAACACCGGGGAGCTGTTTTTT. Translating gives CASSQVKQGNTGELFF.

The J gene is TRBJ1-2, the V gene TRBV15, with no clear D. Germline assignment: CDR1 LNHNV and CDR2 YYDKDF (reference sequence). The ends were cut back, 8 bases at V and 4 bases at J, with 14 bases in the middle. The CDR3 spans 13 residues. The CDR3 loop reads CATSGTGIYGYTF. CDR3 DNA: TGTGCCACCTCAGGAACCGGAATCTATGGCTACACCTTC.

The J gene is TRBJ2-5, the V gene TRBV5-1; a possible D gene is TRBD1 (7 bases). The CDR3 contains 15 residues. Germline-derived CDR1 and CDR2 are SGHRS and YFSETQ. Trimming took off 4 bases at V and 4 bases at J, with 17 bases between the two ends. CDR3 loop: CASSGDWTGGETQYF. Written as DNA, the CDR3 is TGCGCCAGCAGCGGGGACTGGACAGGAGGAGAGACCCAGTACTTC.

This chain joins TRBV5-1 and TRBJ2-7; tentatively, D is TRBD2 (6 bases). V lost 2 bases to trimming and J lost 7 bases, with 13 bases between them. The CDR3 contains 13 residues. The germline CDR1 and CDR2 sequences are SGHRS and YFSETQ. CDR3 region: CASSLGGFGEQYF. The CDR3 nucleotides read TGCGCCAGCAGCTTAGGAGGGTTTGGTGAGCAGTACTTC.

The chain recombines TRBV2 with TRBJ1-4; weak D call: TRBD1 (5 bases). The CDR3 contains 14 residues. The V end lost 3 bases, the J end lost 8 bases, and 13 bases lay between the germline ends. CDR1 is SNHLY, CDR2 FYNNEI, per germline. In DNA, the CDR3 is TGTGCCAGCAGTGATGGGGGGAGGTGGGAAAAACTGTTTTTT. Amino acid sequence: CASSDGGRWEKLFF.

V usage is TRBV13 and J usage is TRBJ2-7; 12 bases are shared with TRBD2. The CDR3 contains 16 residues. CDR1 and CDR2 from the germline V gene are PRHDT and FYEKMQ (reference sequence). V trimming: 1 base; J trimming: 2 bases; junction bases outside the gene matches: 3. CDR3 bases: TGTGCCAGCAGCTTAGAGTCTAGCGGGGGGGCCTACGAGCAGTACTTC. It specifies CASSLESSGGAYEQYF.

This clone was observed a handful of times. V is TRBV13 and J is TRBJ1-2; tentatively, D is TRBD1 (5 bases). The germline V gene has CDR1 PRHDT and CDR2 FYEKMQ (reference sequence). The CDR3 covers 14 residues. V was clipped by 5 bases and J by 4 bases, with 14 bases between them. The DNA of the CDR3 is TGTGCCAGCAGCCCATTTCAGGGCCCCTATGGCTACACCTTC. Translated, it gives CASSPFQGPYGYTF.

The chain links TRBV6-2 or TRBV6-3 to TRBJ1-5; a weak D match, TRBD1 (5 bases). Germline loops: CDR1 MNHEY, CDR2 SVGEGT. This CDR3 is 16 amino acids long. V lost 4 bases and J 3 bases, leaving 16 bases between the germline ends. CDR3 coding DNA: TGTGCCAGCAGTTCCCCCGGGGGAGGAATCAATCAGCCCCAGCATTTT. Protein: CASSSPGGGINQPQHF.

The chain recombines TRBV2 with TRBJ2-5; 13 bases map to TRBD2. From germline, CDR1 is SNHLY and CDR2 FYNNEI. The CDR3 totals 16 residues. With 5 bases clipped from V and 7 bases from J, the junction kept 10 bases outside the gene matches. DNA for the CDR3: TGTGCCAGCAGTCCTCGGACTAGCGGGGGTCTCGGGACCCAGTACTTC. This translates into CASSPRTSGGLGTQYF.

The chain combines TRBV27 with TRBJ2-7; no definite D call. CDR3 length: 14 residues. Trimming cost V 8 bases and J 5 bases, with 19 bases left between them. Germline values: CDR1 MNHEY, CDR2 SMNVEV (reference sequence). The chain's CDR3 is CASGYIGSENEQYF. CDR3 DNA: TGTGCCAGCGGCTACATCGGGTCAGAGAACGAGCAGTACTTC.

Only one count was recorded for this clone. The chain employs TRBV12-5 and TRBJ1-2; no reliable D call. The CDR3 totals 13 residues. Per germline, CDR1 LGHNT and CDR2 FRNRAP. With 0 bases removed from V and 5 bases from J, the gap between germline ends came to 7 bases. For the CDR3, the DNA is TGTGCTAGTGGTTTGGTTGGGCAGTATGGCTACACCTTC. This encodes CASGLVGQYGYTF. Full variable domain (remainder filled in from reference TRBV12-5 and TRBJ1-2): DARVTQTPRHKVTEMGQEVTMRCQPILGHNTVFWYRQTMMQGLELLAYFRNRAPLDDSGMPKDRFSAEMPDATLATLKIQPSEPRDSAVYFCASGLVGQYGYTFGSGTRLTVV.

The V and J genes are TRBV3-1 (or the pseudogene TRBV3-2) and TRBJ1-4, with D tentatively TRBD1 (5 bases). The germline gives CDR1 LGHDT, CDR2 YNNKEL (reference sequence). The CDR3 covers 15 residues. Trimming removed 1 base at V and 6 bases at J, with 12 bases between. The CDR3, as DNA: TGTGCCAGCAGCCAAGGCACAGGATATTATGAAAAACTGTTTTTT. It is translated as CASSQGTGYYEKLFF.

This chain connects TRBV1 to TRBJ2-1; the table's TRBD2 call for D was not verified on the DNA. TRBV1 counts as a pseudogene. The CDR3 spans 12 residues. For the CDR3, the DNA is TGCACACCAGAGGGGGGGCCCAATGAGCAGTTCTTC. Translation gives CTPEGGPNEQFF.

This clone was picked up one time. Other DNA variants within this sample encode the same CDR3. As DNA, the CDR3 is TGTGCCAGTACCGCCGGGACAGAAAATGGCTACACCTTC. This gives the protein CASTAGTENGYTF. The chain is built from TRBV19 and TRBJ1-2; 7 bases align to TRBD1. Germline trimming cut 7 bases from V and 6 bases from J; bases unmatched to any gene: 8. Germline CDR1 reads LNHDA; CDR2 reads SQIVND (reference sequence). The length of the CDR3 is 13 residues.

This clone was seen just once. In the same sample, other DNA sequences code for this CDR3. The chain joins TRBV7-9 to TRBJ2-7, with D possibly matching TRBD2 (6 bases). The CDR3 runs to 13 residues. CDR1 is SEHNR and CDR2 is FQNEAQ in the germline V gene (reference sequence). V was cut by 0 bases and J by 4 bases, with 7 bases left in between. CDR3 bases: TGTGCCAGCAGCTTAGCGGGGGGATACGAGCAGTACTTC. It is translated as CASSLAGGYEQYF.

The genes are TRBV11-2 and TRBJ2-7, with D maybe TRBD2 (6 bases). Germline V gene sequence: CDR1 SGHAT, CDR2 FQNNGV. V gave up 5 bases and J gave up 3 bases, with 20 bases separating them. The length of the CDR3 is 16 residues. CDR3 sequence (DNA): TGTGCCAGCAGCCATGGGGGGACGGTCGTCAACTACGAGCAGTACTTC. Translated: CASSHGGTVVNYEQYF.